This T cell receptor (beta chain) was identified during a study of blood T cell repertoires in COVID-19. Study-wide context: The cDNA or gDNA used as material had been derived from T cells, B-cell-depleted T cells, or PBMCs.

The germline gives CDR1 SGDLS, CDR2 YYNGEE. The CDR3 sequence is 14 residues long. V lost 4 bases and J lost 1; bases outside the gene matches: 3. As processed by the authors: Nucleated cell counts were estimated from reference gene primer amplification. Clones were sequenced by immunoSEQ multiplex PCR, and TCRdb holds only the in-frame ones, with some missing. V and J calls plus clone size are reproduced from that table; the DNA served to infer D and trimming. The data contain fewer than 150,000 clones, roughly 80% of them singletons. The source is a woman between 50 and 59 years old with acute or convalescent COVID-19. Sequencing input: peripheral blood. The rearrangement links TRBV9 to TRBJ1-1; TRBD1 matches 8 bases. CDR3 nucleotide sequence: TGTGCCAGCAGCCAAGGACAGGGGAACACTGAAGCTTTCTTT. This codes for CASSQGQGNTEAFF.